This TCR beta chain was captured by sequencing in a study of blood T cell repertoires in COVID-19. Study at large: Specimens from acute and convalescent COVID-19 originated in the United States, Italy and Spain. PBMCs, B-cell-depleted T cells, or T cells were the source of the cDNA or gDNA that made up the material.

Trimming at V came to 7 bases and at J to 0 bases, leaving 6 bases not matched to a gene. The CDR3 consists of 15 residues. Per the germline V gene, CDR1 is MNHEY and CDR2 is SVGAGI. In the authors' workflow: Quantification of nucleated cells was approximated via reference gene primer amplification. TCRdb keeps only in-frame clones here, not all; method: immunoSEQ multiplex PCR. The DNA gave D and trimming, while V, J and clone size come from that table. The sample holds some 180,000 clones, around 79% seen once. What was sequenced was peripheral blood. This receptor was taken from a man aged 45-60 years who had recovered from COVID-19. V gene TRBV6-5 combines with J gene TRBJ1-5; TRBD1 agrees at 7 bases. In nucleotides, the CDR3 is TGTGCCAGCAAAGGGGGACAGCATAGCAATCAGCCCCAGCATTTT. The encoded protein is CASKGGQHSNQPQHF.